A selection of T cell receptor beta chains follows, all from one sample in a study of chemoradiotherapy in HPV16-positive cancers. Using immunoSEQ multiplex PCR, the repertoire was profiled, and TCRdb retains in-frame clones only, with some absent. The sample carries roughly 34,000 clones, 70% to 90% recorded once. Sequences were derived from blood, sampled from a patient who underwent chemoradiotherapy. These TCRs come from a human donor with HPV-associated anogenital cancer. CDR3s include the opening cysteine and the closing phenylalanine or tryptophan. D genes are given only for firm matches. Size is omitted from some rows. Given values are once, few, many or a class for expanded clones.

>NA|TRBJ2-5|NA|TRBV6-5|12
TGTGCCAGCAGTTACTCAGGCAGCACACAGTACTTC
CASSYSGSTQYF
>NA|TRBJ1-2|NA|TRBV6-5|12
TGTGCCAGCAAGGGTTCCTACTATGGCTACACCTTC
CASKGSYYGYTF
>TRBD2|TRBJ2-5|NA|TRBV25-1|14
TGTGCCAGCAAGACTAGCGGGGGGGCAGAGACCCAGTACTTC
CASKTSGGAETQYF
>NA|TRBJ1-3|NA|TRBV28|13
TGTGCCAGCACACCTTCGCATGGAAACACCATATATTTT
CASTPSHGNTIYF
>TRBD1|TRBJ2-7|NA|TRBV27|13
TGTGCCAGCAGTTTTGGGACAGGGCCTGAGCAGTACTTC
CASSFGTGPEQYF
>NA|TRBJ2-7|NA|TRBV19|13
TGTGCCAGTAGTACGACAGCGTCCTACGAGCAGTACTTC
CASSTTASYEQYF
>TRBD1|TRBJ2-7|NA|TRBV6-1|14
TGTGCCAGCAGTCTTAGGGACAGTCGCTACGAGCAGTACTTC
CASSLRDSRYEQYF
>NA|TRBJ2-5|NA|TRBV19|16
TGTGCCAGTAGTACCCCTCGGGGGGCGCAGAGAGGGACCCAGTACTTC
CASSTPRGAQRGTQYF
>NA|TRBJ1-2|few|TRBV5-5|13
TGTGCCAGCAGCTTGGACGGCGGCTATGGCTACACCTTC
CASSLDGGYGYTF
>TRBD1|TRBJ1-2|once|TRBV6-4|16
TGTGCCAGCAGTGACGGCACCGGGACAGGGTTTTATGGCTACACCTTC
CASSDGTGTGFYGYTF
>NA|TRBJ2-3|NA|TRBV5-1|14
TGCGCCAGCAGCTTGGTGACAGACCCAAATACGCAGTATTTT
CASSLVTDPNTQYF
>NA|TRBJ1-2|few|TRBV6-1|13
TGTGCCAGCAGTGCGTTTACAGTCTATGGCTACACCTTC
CASSAFTVYGYTF
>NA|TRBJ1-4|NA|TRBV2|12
TGTGCCAGCAGTGAAGGGCATGAAAAACTGTTTTTT
CASSEGHEKLFF
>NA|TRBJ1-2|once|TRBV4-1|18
TGCGCCAGCAGCCAAGATAGGTCCTTCGGCGCTTCCTTGGATGGCTACACCTTC
CASSQDRSFGASLDGYTF
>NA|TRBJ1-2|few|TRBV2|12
TGTGCCAGCAGTGAGTCCACCTATGGCTACACCTTC
CASSESTYGYTF
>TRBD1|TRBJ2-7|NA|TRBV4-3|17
TGCGCCAGCAGCCAAGATCATGGGACAGGGACTATCTACGAGCAGTACTTC
CASSQDHGTGTIYEQYF
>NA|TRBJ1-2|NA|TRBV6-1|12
TGTGCCAGCAACGAAGCTAACTATGGCTACACCTTC
CASNEANYGYTF
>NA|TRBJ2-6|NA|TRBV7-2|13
TGTGCCAGCAGCTTTTACGGGGCCAACGTCCTGACTTTC
CASSFYGANVLTF
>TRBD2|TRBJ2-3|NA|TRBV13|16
TGTGCCAGCAGCTTGAGCGGGGGCCTTATCACAGATACGCAGTATTTT
CASSLSGGLITDTQYF
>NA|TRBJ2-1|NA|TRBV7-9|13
TGTGCCAGCAGCTACGACAGGGGAGGGGAGCAGTTCTTC
CASSYDRGGEQFF
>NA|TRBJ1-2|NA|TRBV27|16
TGTGCCAGCAGTTTAGTAGGGGGGGCGCGTTCGGATGGCTACACCTTC
CASSLVGGARSDGYTF
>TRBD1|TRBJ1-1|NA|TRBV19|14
TGTGCCAGTAGTTTTACAGGGGGAGGTACTGAAGCTTTCTTT
CASSFTGGGTEAFF
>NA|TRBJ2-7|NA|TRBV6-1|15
TGTGCCAGCAGCGCGGACCCGCTCGGAGCCTACGAGCAGTACTTC
CASSADPLGAYEQYF
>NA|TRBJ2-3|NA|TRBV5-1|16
TGCGCCAGCAGCCTGGTGTTGGGGGGATTCACAGATACGCAGTATTTT
CASSLVLGGFTDTQYF
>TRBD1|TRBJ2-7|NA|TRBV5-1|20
TGCGCCAGCAGCTTGTTTCTACAACCGGGACAGGGCCGAGTTTCCTACGAGCAGTACTTC
CASSLFLQPGQGRVSYEQYF
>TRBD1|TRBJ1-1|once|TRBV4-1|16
TGCGCCAGCAGCCAAGTAGAGGAGGGGGCATTTACTGAAGCTTTCTTT
CASSQVEEGAFTEAFF
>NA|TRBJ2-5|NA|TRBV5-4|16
TGTGCCAGCAGCTTGAAGGGTCGACTATCAGAAGAGACCCAGTACTTC
CASSLKGRLSEETQYF
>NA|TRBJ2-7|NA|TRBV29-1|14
TGCAGCGTTGTTATCTGGACAGTCACACGCGAGCAGTACTTC
CSVVIWTVTREQYF
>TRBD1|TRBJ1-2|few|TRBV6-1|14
TGTGCCAGCAGACCACCGGGACAGCTCTATGGCTACACCTTC
CASRPPGQLYGYTF
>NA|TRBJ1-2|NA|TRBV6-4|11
TGTGCCAGCAGGGGGATGGATGGCTACACCTTC
CASRGMDGYTF
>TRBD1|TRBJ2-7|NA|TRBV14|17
TGTGCCAGCAGCGGACATGGTGTGCCGGGACAGGGGATCGAGCAGTACTTC
CASSGHGVPGQGIEQYF
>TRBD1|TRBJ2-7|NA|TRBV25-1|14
TGTGCCAGCAGAGGGACAGGGGGTGCCTACGAGCAGTACTTC
CASRGTGGAYEQYF
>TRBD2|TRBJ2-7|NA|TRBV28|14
TGTGCCAGCGCCTCGGGGGGGCACCCGAGCGAGCAGTACTTC
CASASGGHPSEQYF
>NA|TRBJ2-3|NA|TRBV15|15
TGTGCCACCAGCAGAGGCGAGGGGGAGAGAGATACGCAGTATTTT
CATSRGEGERDTQYF
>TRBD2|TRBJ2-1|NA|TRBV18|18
TGTGCCAGCTCACCACCGCTGACTAGCGGGGCACCCCTCAATGAGCAGTTCTTC
CASSPPLTSGAPLNEQFF
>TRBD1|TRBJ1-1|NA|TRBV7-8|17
TGTGCCAGCAGCCCGTGGACAGGGGGCGGTCTTCTGTCTGAAGCTTTCTTT
CASSPWTGGGLLSEAFF
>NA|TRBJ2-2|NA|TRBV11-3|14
TGTGCCAACCCCCTGCAGCAAAACACCGGGGAGCTGTTTTTT
CANPLQQNTGELFF
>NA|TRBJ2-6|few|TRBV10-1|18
TGCGCCAGCAGTAGGTATCAAGATCGCACAAGTCGGGCCAACGTCCTGACTTTC
CASSRYQDRTSRANVLTF
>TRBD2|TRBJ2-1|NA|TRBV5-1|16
TGCGCCAGCAGCCCGCCGGGACTAGCGTCCAAAAATGAGCAGTTCTTC
CASSPPGLASKNEQFF